Listed below are T cell receptor beta chains from one sample, sequenced in a study of T cell repertoires in cytomegalovirus infection. A single record per CDR3 protein comes from TCRdb applying MiXCR to the reads. The data show about 260,000 distinct CDR3 sequences, with about an eighth seen just once and roughly 8.9% held by the top ten. Sequenced sample: PBMCs. The receptors come from a human donor in good health (CMV status not recorded). Some clones in this sample may be carry-over from other donors' samples. Each CDR3 is given with its conserved first and last residue. D genes are given only for firm matches.

J gene,V gene,D gene,CDR3 protein
TRBJ2-1,TRBV20-1,.,CSAPPETRAVYNEQFF
TRBJ2-7,TRBV27,.,CASSFRGDYYEQYF
TRBJ1-5,TRBV29-1,.,CSVSEGSQPQHF
TRBJ1-5,TRBV19,.,CASSQVSRGSNQPQHF
TRBJ2-7,TRBV6-5,TRBD2,CASSPNPLAGVIYEQYF
TRBJ1-3,TRBV20-1,TRBD1,CSARQGWGNTIYF
TRBJ1-6,TRBV20-1,.,CSARVTPRHSPLHF
TRBJ2-5,TRBV28,TRBD1,CASSPPPAGTDQETRYF
TRBJ2-5,TRBV7-2,.,CASSLARSIQETQYF
TRBJ2-5,TRBV29-1,.,CSSRLGQETQYF
TRBJ2-1,TRBV6-2/TRBV6-3,.,CASSPGGFIHEQFF
TRBJ1-4,TRBV20-1,.,CSARRTVGGEKLFF
TRBJ2-1,TRBV11-2,TRBD1,CASSNSWTGGSFSWIF
TRBJ2-1,TRBV5-8,.,CASSSSVARDEQFF
TRBJ1-5,TRBV28,.,CASSLRGRGTNQPQHF
TRBJ2-1,TRBV20-1,.,CSARGGLSHIEQFF
TRBJ2-2,TRBV4-1,.,CASSQDERGANTGELFF
TRBJ2-3,TRBV19,.,CASSITGTPTQYF
TRBJ2-1,TRBV20-1,TRBD2,CSARDRVASGISYNEQFF
TRBJ2-7,TRBV14,.,CASSRLEGGSYEQYF
TRBJ2-4,TRBV28,.,CASNRAGAKNIQYF
TRBJ2-3,TRBV19,.,CASSISYISTDTQYF
TRBJ2-4,TRBV7-9,.,CASSPPTKNIQYF
TRBJ2-1,TRBV2,.,CASSEASAGLNEQFF
TRBJ2-7,TRBV19,.,CASHPWGGTEQYF
TRBJ2-2,TRBV4-1,TRBD2,CASSQRHRLLGEGNTGELFF
TRBJ1-1,TRBV28,.,CAGTQGTEAFF
TRBJ2-7,TRBV7-2,TRBD1,CASSEQGARDEQYF
TRBJ2-2,TRBV12-5,.,CASGLSGNTGELFF
TRBJ1-2,TRBV18,.,CASSPLPRVENYGYTF
TRBJ2-7,TRBV2,TRBD1,CASSERGQSYSYEQYF
TRBJ1-4,TRBV2,TRBD1,CASSTRTGRLLELFF
TRBJ2-5,TRBV2,TRBD1,CASSERQGQETQYF
TRBJ2-2,TRBV19,.,CSSGNTGELFF
TRBJ1-1,TRBV24-1,.,CATSDSKNTEAFF
TRBJ2-3,TRBV7-2,TRBD2,CASSWASGRPRGDTQYF
TRBJ1-4,TRBV7-9,.,CASSLAVSPRMELFF
TRBJ2-5,TRBV11-2,TRBD2,CASSVGPYRGGSETQYF
TRBJ1-1,TRBV9,.,CASRGRENTEAFF
TRBJ2-5,TRBV7-6,.,CASSLQSGGYQETQYF
TRBJ1-1,TRBV4-1,.,CASSQDGLGNTEAFF
TRBJ2-6,TRBV29-1,.,CSVAYLEPGVLTF
TRBJ1-4,TRBV12-3/TRBV12-4,TRBD1,CASSLIGGQGEMGEKLFF
TRBJ2-3,TRBV11-3,.,CASSLGKVYDTQYF
TRBJ2-7,TRBV28,TRBD1,CASTGGRGFNEQYF
TRBJ2-1,TRBV3-1,.,CASSQKRVYNEQFF
TRBJ2-7,TRBV10-3,.,CAISALLQYEQYF
TRBJ2-2,TRBV7-3,.,CASSLTSRGTGELFF
TRBJ2-2,TRBV2,TRBD2,CASSTTSGRITDTGELFF
TRBJ2-7,TRBV6-8,.,CASSYGSGPYEQYF
TRBJ2-4,TRBV2,.,CASSPDRSRDIQYF
TRBJ2-1,TRBV20-1,.,CSVSPPNEQFF
TRBJ2-7,TRBV13,TRBD2,CASSFEASGVYEQYF